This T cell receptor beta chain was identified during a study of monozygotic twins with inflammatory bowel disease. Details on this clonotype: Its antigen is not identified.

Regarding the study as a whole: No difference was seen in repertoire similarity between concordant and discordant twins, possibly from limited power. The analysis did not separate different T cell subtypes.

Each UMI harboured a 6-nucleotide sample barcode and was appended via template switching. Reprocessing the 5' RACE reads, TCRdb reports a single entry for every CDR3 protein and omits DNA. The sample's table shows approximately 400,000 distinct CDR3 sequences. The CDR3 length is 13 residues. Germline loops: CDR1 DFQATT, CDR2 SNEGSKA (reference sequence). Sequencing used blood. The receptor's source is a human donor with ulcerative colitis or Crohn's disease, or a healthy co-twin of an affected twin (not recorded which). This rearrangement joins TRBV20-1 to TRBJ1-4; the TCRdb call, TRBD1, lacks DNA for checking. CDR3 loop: CSGADSRGEKLFF.